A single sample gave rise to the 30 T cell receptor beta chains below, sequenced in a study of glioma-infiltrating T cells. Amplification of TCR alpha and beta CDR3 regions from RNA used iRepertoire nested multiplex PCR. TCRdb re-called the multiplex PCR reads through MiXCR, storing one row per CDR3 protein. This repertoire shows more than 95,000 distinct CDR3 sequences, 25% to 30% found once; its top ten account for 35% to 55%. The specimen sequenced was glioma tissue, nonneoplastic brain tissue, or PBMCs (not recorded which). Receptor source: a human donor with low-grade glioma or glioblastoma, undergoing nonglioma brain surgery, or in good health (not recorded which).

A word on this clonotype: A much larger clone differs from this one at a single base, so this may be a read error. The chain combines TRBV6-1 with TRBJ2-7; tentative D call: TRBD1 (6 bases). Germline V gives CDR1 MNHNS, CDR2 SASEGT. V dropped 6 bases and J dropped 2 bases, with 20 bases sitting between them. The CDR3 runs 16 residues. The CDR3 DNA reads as TGTGCCAGCAGGCAGGGGAATCGATTAAGCGCCTACGAGCAGTACTTC. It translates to CASRQGNRLSAYEQYF.

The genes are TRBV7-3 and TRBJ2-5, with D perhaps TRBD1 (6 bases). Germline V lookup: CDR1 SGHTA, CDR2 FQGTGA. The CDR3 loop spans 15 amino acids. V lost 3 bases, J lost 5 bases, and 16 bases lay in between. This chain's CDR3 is CASSFSPGALETQYF. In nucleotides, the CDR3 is TGTGCCAGCAGCTTCAGCCCAGGGGCCTTGGAGACCCAGTACTTC.

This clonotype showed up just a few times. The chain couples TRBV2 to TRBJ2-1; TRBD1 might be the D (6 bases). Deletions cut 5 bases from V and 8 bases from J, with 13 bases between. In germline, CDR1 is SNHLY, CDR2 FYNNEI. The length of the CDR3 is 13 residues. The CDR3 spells CASSLQGWDEQFF. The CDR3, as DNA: TGTGCCAGCAGTCTACAGGGCTGGGATGAGCAGTTCTTC.

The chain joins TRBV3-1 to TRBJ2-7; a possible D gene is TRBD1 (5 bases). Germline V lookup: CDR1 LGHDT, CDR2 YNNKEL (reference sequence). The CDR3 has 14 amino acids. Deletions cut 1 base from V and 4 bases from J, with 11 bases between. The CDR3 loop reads CASSQGSGWYEQYF. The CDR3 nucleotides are TGTGCCAGCAGCCAAGGTTCAGGGTGGTACGAGCAGTACTTC.

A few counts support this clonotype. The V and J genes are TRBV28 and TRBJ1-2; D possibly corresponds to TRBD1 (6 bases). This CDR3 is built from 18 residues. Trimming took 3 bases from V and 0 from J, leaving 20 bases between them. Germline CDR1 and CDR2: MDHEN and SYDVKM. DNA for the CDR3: TGTGCCAGCAGTTTGAATGGTTTGGCAGGGGCCTCTAACTATGGCTACACCTTC. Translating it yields CASSLNGLAGASNYGYTF.

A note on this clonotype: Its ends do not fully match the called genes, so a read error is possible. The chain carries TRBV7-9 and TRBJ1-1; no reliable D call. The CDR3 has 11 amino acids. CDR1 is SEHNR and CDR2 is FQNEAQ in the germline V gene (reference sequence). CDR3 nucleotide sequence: TGTACCAGCAGCTTAGACTTAGCGGCTTTCTTT. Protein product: CTSSLDLAAFF.

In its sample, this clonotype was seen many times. The CDR3 here is CASSQQAGANADTQYF. In DNA form, the CDR3 reads TGCGCCAGCAGCCAACAAGCGGGGGCGAATGCAGATACGCAGTATTTT. This chain uses TRBV4-1 with TRBJ2-3, with 8 positions matching TRBD2. This CDR3 is built from 16 residues. CDR1 and CDR2 from the germline V gene are MGHRA and YSYEKL. After removal of 2 bases from V and 4 bases from J, the junction contained 8 bases not matched to a gene.

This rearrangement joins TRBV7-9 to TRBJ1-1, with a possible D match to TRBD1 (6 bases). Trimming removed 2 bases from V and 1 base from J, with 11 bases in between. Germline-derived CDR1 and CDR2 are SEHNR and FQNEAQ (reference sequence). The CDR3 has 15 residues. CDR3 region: CASSLTGQTNTEAFF. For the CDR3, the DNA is TGTGCCAGCAGCTTAACCGGACAGACGAACACTGAAGCTTTCTTT.

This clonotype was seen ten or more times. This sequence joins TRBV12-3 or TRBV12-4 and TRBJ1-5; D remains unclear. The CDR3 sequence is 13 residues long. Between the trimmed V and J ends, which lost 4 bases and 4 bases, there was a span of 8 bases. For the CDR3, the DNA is TGTGCCAGCAGTTGGGATTCGAATCAGCCCCAGCATTTT. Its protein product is CASSWDSNQPQHF.

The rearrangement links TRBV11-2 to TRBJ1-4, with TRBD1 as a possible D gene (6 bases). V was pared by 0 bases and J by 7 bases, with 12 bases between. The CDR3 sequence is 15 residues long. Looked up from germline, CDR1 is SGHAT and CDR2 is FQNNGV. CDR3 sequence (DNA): TGTGCCAGCAGCTTAGACAGGGGATGGGGTGAAAAACTGTTTTTT. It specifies CASSLDRGWGEKLFF.

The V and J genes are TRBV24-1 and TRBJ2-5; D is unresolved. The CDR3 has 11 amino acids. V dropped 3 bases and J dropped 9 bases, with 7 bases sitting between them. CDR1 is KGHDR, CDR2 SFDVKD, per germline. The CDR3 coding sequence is TGTGCCACCAGTGATACTATATCCCAGTACTTC. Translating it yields CATSDTISQYF.

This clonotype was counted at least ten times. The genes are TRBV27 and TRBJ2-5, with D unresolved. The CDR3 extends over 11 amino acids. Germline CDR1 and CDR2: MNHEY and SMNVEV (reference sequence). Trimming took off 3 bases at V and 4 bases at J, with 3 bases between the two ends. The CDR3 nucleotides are TGTGCCAGCAGTTTTTTAGAGACCCAGTACTTC. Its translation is CASSFLETQYF.

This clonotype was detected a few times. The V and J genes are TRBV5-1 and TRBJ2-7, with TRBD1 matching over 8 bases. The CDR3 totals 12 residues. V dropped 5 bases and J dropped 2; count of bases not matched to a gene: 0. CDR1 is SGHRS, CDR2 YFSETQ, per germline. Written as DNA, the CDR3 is TGCGCCAGCAGGACAGGGGCCTACGAGCAGTACTTC. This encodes CASRTGAYEQYF.

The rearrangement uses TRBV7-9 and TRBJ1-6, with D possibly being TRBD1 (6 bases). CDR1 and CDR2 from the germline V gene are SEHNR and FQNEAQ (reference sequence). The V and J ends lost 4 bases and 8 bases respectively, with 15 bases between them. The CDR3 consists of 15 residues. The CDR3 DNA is TGTGCCAGCAGCTCTCCCTGGACAGTAGATTCACCCCTCCACTTT. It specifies CASSSPWTVDSPLHF. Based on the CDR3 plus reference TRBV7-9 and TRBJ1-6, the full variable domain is DTGVSQNPRHKITKRGQNVTFRCDPISEHNRLYWYRQTLGQGPEFLTYFQNEAQLEKSRLLSDRFSAERPKGSFSTLEIQRTEQGDSAMYLCASSSPWTVDSPLHFGNGTRLTVT.

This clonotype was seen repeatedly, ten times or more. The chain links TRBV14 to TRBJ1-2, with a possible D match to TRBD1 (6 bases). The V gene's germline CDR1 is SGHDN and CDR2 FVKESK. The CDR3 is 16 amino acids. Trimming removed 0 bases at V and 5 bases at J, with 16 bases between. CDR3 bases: TGTGCCAGCAGCCAAGAAAGAAGGACAGAGGTATATGGCTACACCTTC. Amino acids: CASSQERRTEVYGYTF. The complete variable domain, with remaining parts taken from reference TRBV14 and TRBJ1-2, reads EAGVTQFPSHSVIEKGQTVTLRCDPISGHDNLYWYRRVMGKEIKFLLHFVKESKQDESGMPNNRFLAERTGGTYSTLKVQPAELEDSGVYFCASSQERRTEVYGYTFGSGTRLTVV.

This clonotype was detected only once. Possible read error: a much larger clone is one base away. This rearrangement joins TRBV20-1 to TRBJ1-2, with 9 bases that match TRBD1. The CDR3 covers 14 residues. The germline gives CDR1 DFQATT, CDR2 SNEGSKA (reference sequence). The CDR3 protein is CSAPGQGNFYGYAF. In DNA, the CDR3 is TGCAGTGCGCCCGGACAGGGGAACTTCTATGGCTACGCCTTC.

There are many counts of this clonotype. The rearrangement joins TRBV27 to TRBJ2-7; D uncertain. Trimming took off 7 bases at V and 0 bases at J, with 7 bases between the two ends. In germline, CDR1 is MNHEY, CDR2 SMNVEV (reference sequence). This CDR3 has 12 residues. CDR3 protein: CASIGGSYEQYF. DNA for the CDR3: TGTGCCAGCATAGGTGGCTCCTACGAGCAGTACTTC.

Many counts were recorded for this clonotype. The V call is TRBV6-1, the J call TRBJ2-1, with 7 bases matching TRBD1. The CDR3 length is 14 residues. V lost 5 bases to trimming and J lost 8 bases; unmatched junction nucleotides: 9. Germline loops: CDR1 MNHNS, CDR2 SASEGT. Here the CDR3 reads CASSPGQLYHEQFF. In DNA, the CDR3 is TGTGCCAGCAGTCCGGGACAGCTATACCATGAGCAGTTCTTC.

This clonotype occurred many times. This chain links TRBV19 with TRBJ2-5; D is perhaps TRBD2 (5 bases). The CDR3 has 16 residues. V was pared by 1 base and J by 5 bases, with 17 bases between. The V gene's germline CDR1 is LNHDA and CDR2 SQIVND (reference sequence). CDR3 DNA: TGTGCCAGTAGTATAGCCGCGGACGGAGGAAGTGAGACCCAGTACTTC. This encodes CASSIAADGGSETQYF.

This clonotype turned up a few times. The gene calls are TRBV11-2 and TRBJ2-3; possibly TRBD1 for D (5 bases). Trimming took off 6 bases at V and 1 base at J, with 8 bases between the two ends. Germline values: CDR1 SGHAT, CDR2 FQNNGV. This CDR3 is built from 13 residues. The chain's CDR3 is CASRPQGTDTQYF. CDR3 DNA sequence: TGTGCCAGCAGACCACAGGGCACAGATACGCAGTATTTT.

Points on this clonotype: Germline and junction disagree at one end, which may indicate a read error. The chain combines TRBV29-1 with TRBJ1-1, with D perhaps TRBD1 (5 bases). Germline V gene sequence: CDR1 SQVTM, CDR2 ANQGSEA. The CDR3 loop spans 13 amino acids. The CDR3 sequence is CSVDGAPGTEASF. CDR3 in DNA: TGCAGCGTTGATGGGGCTCCGGGCACTGAAGCTTCCTTT.

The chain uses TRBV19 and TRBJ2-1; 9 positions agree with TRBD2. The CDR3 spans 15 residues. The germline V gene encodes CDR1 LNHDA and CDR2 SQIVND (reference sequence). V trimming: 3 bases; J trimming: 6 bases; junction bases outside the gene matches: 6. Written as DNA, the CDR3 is TGTGCCAGTAGTATGGGTCTAGCGGGGTCCAATGAGCAGTTCTTC. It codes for CASSMGLAGSNEQFF.

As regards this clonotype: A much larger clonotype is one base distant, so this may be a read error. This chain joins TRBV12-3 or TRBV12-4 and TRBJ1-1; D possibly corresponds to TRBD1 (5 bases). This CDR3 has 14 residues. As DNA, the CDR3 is TGTGCCAGCAGTTCACAGGTATCGAACGCTGAAGCTTTCTTT. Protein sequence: CASSSQVSNAEAFF.

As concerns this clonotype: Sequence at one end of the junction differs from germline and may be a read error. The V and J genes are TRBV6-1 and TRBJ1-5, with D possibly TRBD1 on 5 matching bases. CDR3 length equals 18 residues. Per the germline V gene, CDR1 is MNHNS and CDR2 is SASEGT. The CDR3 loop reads CASSSLEGIRYRNQLQHF. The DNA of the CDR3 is TGTGCCAGCAGCTCCTTGGAGGGGATCAGATATAGAAATCAGCTCCAGCATTTT.

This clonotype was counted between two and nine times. CDR3 residues: CASSIGLGRNYGYTF. The CDR3 region has the DNA TGTGCCAGTAGTATAGGTCTCGGACGGAACTATGGCTACACCTTC. The chain joins TRBV19 to TRBJ1-2, with D unclear. Germline CDR1 and CDR2: LNHDA and SQIVND (reference sequence). V was clipped by 1 base and J by 2 bases, with 11 bases between them. CDR3 length equals 15 residues.

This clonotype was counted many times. In nucleotides, the CDR3 is TGCAGCGTTGAGATCGGGTTAGGAGGAAACACCATATATTTT. This codes for CSVEIGLGGNTIYF. The V call is TRBV29-1, the J call TRBJ1-3; D is ambiguous. There are 14 residues in the CDR3. CDR1 and CDR2 from the germline V gene are SQVTM and ANQGSEA. V was cut by 3 bases and J by 4 bases, with 13 bases left in between.

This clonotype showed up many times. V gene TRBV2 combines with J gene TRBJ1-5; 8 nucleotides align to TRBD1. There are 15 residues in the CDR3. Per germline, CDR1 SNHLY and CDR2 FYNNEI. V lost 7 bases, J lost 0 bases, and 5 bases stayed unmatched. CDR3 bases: TGTGCCAGCACTCCGACAGGGGATAGCAATCAGCCCCAGCATTTT. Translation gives CASTPTGDSNQPQHF.

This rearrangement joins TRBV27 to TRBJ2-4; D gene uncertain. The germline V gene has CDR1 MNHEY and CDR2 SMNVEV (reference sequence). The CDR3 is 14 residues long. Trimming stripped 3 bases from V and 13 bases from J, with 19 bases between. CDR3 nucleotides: TGTGCCAGCAGTTTCTCTACCCTTGTGACCGCCCAGTACTTC. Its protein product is CASSFSTLVTAQYF.

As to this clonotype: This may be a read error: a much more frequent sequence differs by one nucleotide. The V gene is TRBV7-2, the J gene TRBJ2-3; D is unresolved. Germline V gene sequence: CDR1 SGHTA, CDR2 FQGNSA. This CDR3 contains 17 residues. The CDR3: CASSQDLTAVGTDTQYF. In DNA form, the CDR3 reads TGCGCCAGCAGCCAAGATCTAACCGCGGTGGGCACAGATACGCAGTATTTT.

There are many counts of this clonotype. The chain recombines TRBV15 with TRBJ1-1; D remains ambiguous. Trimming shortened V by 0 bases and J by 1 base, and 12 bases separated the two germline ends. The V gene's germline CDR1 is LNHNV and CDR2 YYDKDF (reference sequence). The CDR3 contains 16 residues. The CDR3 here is CATSRDRPSKNTEAFF. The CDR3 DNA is TGTGCCACCAGCAGAGACAGACCCTCGAAGAACACTGAAGCTTTCTTT.